The TCR beta chain under discussion was sequenced for a study of cytomegalovirus exposure and HLA in healthy donors. Broader study findings: Relative to the approximately 680-donor mean, N-insertions were reportedly fewer in an Asian-associated ancestry cluster in a later analysis. The authors reported that TCR beta sequences could predict HLA-A and HLA-B alleles. These predictions were accurate for most subjects in the first cohort. In a later analysis, across HLA loci, associated TCR counts were highest for DRB1, lowest for HLA-C. Immune exposure information comprised only CMV serostatus.

With respect to this clone: As yet, its antigen is unknown.

Deletions cut 2 bases from V and 8 bases from J, with 8 bases between. CDR1 and CDR2 from the germline V gene are MDHEN and SYDVKM. There are 12 residues in the CDR3. The study ran its PCR with 60 Vbeta and 13 Jbeta primers. Some clones are missing from TCRdb's copy, which holds only in-frame ones; the method was immunoSEQ multiplex PCR. Among 90,000 to 150,000 clones listed, approximately 74% were seen once. This receptor was identified in a woman aged 50 to 65 in good health and CMV-seropositive. Sample: PBMCs. J is TRBJ2-3 and V is TRBV28, with D tentatively TRBD1 (5 bases). The CDR3 DNA reads as TGTGCCAGCAGTTTAGGGGCTGCTACGCAGTATTTT. Protein sequence: CASSLGAATQYF.